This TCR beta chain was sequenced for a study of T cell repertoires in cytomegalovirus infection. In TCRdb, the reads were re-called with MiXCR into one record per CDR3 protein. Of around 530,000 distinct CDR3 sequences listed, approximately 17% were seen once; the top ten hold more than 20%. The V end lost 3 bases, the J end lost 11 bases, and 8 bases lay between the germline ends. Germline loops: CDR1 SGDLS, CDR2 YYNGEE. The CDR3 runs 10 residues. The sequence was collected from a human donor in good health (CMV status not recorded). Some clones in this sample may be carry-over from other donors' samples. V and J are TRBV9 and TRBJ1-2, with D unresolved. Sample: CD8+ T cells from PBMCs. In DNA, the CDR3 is TGTGCCAGCAGCGGCCCCAGTTACACCTTC. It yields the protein CASSGPSYTF.